Below, 28 T cell receptor beta chains from the same sample are listed, as sequenced in a study of cytomegalovirus exposure and HLA in healthy donors (dated by TCRdb to 2015 to 2018). The library came from the immunoSEQ multiplex PCR assay. For the multiplex PCR, a mixture combining 60 forward primers for TCR Vbeta segments and 13 reverse primers for TCR Jbeta segments was used. Held by TCRdb, this immuneACCESS table contains in-frame sequences only and omits some clones. Under half of the omission traces to an unresolved V gene where checked; the cause of the rest is unknown. The sample table holds 95,000 to 150,000 clones, of which approximately 80% were seen once. Roughly 3.2% of the sample is in the top ten clones. The material sequenced was PBMCs. Every receptor here comes from a man between 25 and 39 years old in good health and CMV-seronegative.

The CDR3 bases are TGTGCCAGCAGCCAAGAAGGGAACAGGGGGTCACATACGCAGTATTTT. It specifies CASSQEGNRGSHTQYF. The chain has TRBV4-2 and TRBJ2-3; 8 nucleotides match TRBD1. Trimming removed 0 bases from V and 7 bases from J; junction bases left unmatched: 9. The CDR3 totals 16 residues. Germline V CDR1 and CDR2: LGHNA, YNFKEQ.

The CDR3 DNA sequence: TGTGCCAGCAGCAAAGGCGACAGGGGAGCAACTAATGAAAAACTGTTTTTT. Translation: CASSKGDRGATNEKLFF. The V gene is TRBV21-1, the J gene TRBJ1-4; the D call TRBD1 from the table was never checked on the DNA. TRBV21-1 is annotated as a pseudogene. There are 17 residues in the CDR3.

The CDR3 nucleotides are TGTGCCAGCAGTAGGAATTCGGGTTTTGAATATGGCTACACCTTC. It encodes CASSRNSGFEYGYTF. The rearrangement uses TRBV6-1 and TRBJ1-2; D uncertain. Trimming took off 5 bases at V and 5 bases at J, with 18 bases between the two ends. The CDR3 runs to 15 residues. Germline assignment: CDR1 MNHNS and CDR2 SASEGT.

The V call is TRBV19, the J call TRBJ1-2; 8 bases are a match to TRBD1. This CDR3 is built from 15 residues. The V gene end was trimmed by 6 bases and the J gene end by 3 bases; junction bases not matched to a gene: 9. Germline values: CDR1 LNHDA, CDR2 SQIVND (reference sequence). DNA of the CDR3: TGTGCCAGTAGGACGGACAGGGCCACTTACTATGGCTACACCTTC. Its protein is CASRTDRATYYGYTF. Using reference TRBV19 and TRBJ1-2 for the parts outside the CDR3, the full variable domain is DGGITQSPKYLFRKEGQNVTLSCEQNLNHDAMYWYRQDPGQGLRLIYYSQIVNDFQKGDIAEGYSVSREKKESFPLTVTSAQKNPTAFYLCASRTDRATYYGYTFGSGTRLTVV.

V usage is TRBV28 and J usage is TRBJ1-2, with TRBD1 matching over 7 bases. Unmatched junction bases numbered 8, after V lost 8 bases and J lost 2 bases. Germline lookup yields CDR1 MDHEN and CDR2 SYDVKM. There are 14 residues in the CDR3. The CDR3 DNA sequence: TGTGCCAGCGTCGACCTGGGACAGAACTATGGCTACACCTTC. Amino acids: CASVDLGQNYGYTF.

The chain recombines TRBV5-8 with TRBJ1-5; D unclear. This CDR3 comprises 11 residues. CDR1 is SGHTS and CDR2 is YDEGEE in the germline V gene. V gave up 3 bases and J gave up 9 bases, with 7 bases separating them. The CDR3 is CASSSRGPQHF. CDR3 nucleotide sequence: TGTGCCAGCAGCTCGCGCGGGCCCCAGCATTTT.

J is TRBJ2-1 and V is TRBV27; 9 nucleotides match TRBD1. Germline V gene sequence: CDR1 MNHEY, CDR2 SMNVEV (reference sequence). With 5 bases clipped from V and 4 bases from J, the junction kept 15 bases outside the gene matches. The CDR3 has 18 amino acids. In DNA form, the CDR3 reads TGTGCCAGCAGTGCCTACCAGTTCGACAGGGGGACATACAATGAGCAGTTCTTC. It codes for CASSAYQFDRGTYNEQFF.

The chain uses TRBV29-1 and TRBJ2-5; TRBD1 is a possible D gene (6 bases). The V gene lost 5 bases and the J gene lost 5 bases, with 15 bases spanning the gap. The CDR3 runs 13 residues. CDR1 and CDR2 from the germline V gene are SQVTM and ANQGSEA. For the CDR3, the DNA is TGCAGCGTTCGTAGTGACAGGACGGAGACCCAGTACTTC. Translated: CSVRSDRTETQYF.

This rearrangement joins TRBV27 to TRBJ2-3; D is unresolved. V lost 6 bases to trimming and J lost 0 bases, with 13 bases between them. The CDR3 runs 15 residues. Looked up from germline, CDR1 is MNHEY and CDR2 is SMNVEV (reference sequence). The CDR3 nucleotides read TGTGCCAGCAGCCTTCGGTCCTCTAGCACAGATACGCAGTATTTT. Its protein is CASSLRSSSTDTQYF.

This rearrangement joins TRBV18 to TRBJ2-7; 7 nucleotides agree with TRBD1. Trimming at V came to 3 bases and at J to 4 bases, leaving 6 bases not matched to a gene. Germline-derived CDR1 and CDR2 are KGHSH and LQKENI. The CDR3 contains 14 residues. In DNA form, the CDR3 reads TGTGCCAGCTCACCGGTAAACAGGGGTTACGAGCAGTACTTC. Translating gives CASSPVNRGYEQYF.

The chain recombines TRBV7-8 with TRBJ2-7; 8 bases align to TRBD1. Germline CDR1 SGHVS, CDR2 FQNEAQ. V lost 2 bases to trimming and J lost 3 bases; unmatched junction nucleotides: 3. The CDR3 is 14 residues long. CDR3 nucleotides: TGTGCCAGCAGCTTAACGGACAGGGACTACGAGCAGTACTTC. Translation: CASSLTDRDYEQYF. Looking up the rest from reference TRBV7-8 and TRBJ2-7 gives the full variable domain: GAGVSQSPRYKVAKRGQDVALRCDPISGHVSLFWYQQALGQGPEFLTYFQNEAQLDKSGLPSDRFFAERPEGSVSTLKIQRTQQEDSAVYLCASSLTDRDYEQYFGPGTRLTVT.

This clone was seen once. This chain connects TRBV19 to TRBJ2-7; D call uncertain. V was pared by 1 base and J by 0 bases, with 13 bases between. The CDR3 totals 16 residues. The germline gives CDR1 LNHDA, CDR2 SQIVND (reference sequence). In DNA, the CDR3 is TGTGCCAGTAGTATAGCTATCAGCGCCAGCTCCTACGAGCAGTACTTC. Protein product: CASSIAISASSYEQYF.

This clone appeared a few times. The chain uses TRBV19 and TRBJ1-5; D not certain. The CDR3 has 13 amino acids. V lost 7 bases to trimming and J lost 6 bases, with 13 bases between them. Germline V gene data show CDR1 as LNHDA and CDR2 as SQIVND (reference sequence). The CDR3 region is CASNSRNGQPQHF. The CDR3 DNA reads TGTGCCAGTAATAGCAGAAATGGTCAGCCCCAGCATTTT.

The chain combines TRBV6-1 with TRBJ1-5; D unresolved. Germline V lookup: CDR1 MNHNS, CDR2 SASEGT. Deletions cut 7 bases from V and 3 bases from J, with 16 bases between. CDR3 length equals 15 residues. CDR3 protein: CASISHTSNNQPQHF. The CDR3 nucleotides read TGTGCCAGCATTAGTCACACTAGCAACAATCAGCCCCAGCATTTT.

The V gene is TRBV6-5, the J gene TRBJ1-6, with TRBD1 as a possible D gene (6 bases). V was pared by 5 bases and J by 7 bases, with 12 bases between. Germline loops: CDR1 MNHEY, CDR2 SVGAGI. The CDR3 has 14 residues. CDR3 DNA: TGTGCCAGCAGTCATCAGGGGAAGAATTCACCCCTCCACTTT. Its protein is CASSHQGKNSPLHF.

The chain joins TRBV6-6 to TRBJ1-1, with D possibly being TRBD1 (5 bases). V lost 7 bases and J 5 bases, leaving 20 bases between the germline ends. The CDR3 covers 15 residues. CDR1 MNHNY and CDR2 SVGAGI come from the germline V gene (reference sequence). The CDR3 DNA sequence: TGTGCCAGCATTATAAATAGGGACGGAGGGACTGAAGCTTTCTTT. Its protein is CASIINRDGGTEAFF.

This rearrangement joins TRBV9 to TRBJ2-7; 9 nucleotides agree with TRBD1. Trimming cost V 3 bases and J 6 bases; bases outside gene matches: 10. This CDR3 is built from 15 residues. Per germline, CDR1 SGDLS and CDR2 YYNGEE. CDR3 residues: CASSGPGQGFSEQYF. CDR3 nucleotide sequence: TGTGCCAGCAGCGGACCGGGACAGGGCTTCTCCGAGCAGTACTTC.

V usage is TRBV7-2 and J usage is TRBJ1-5; 10 bases align to TRBD1. CDR1 and CDR2 (germline): SGHTA, FQGNSA. There are 17 residues in the CDR3. After removal of 4 bases from V and 4 bases from J, the junction contained 10 bases not matched to a gene. The CDR3 region is CASSSGQGGWGNQPQHF. Written as DNA, the CDR3 is TGTGCCAGCAGCTCCGGACAGGGGGGTTGGGGGAATCAGCCCCAGCATTTT.

The chain combines TRBV7-9 with TRBJ1-1; D unclear. With 8 bases removed from V and 0 bases from J, the gap between germline ends came to 19 bases. This CDR3 comprises 16 residues. Germline CDR1 reads SEHNR; CDR2 reads FQNEAQ (reference sequence). CDR3 residues: CASGSYSGTLNTEAFF. The CDR3 DNA is TGTGCCAGCGGGTCTTACAGTGGCACTTTGAACACTGAAGCTTTCTTT.

The V gene is TRBV6-1, the J gene TRBJ1-5; 10 bases are shared with TRBD1. The CDR3 has 14 residues. The germline CDR1 and CDR2 sequences are MNHNS and SASEGT. The junction had 3 bases not matched to a gene; V was cut back by 0 bases and J by 10 bases. The CDR3 loop reads CASSEAGQGRPQHF. Here the CDR3 DNA reads TGTGCCAGCAGTGAAGCGGGACAGGGGCGTCCCCAGCATTTT.

This clone was recorded a few times. The chain uses TRBV5-1 and TRBJ2-7; no clear D. V lost 6 bases and J lost 0, with 13 bases in between. The CDR3 covers 14 residues. Germline CDR1 reads SGHRS; CDR2 reads YFSETQ. The CDR3 is CASMRNSLSYEQYF. The CDR3, as DNA: TGCGCCAGCATGCGGAATAGCCTCTCCTACGAGCAGTACTTC.

The rearrangement links TRBV19 to TRBJ2-5, with 9 nucleotides matching TRBD1. The junction had 7 bases not matched to a gene; V was cut back by 4 bases and J by 7 bases. Germline V gene lookup returns CDR1 LNHDA and CDR2 SQIVND (reference sequence). This CDR3 has 14 residues. DNA for the CDR3: TGTGCCAGTAGTAGAGGGACAGGGCCCAGGACCCAGTACTTC. It yields the protein CASSRGTGPRTQYF.

This rearrangement joins TRBV7-9 to TRBJ2-6, with TRBD1 as a possible D gene (5 bases). The CDR3 sequence is 13 residues long. Germline CDR1 is SEHNR and CDR2 is FQNEAQ (reference sequence). Between the trimmed V and J ends, which lost 6 bases and 3 bases, there was a span of 6 bases. CDR3 sequence: CASSDSGANVLTF. The CDR3 DNA sequence: TGTGCCAGCAGTGACAGTGGGGCCAACGTCCTGACTTTC.

The rearrangement links TRBV13 to TRBJ2-7; 14 nucleotides match TRBD2. V shed 4 bases, J shed 3 bases, and the junction held 5 bases outside the gene matches. The length of the CDR3 is 16 residues. The germline V gene encodes CDR1 PRHDT and CDR2 FYEKMQ (reference sequence). The CDR3 bases are TGTGCCAGCAGCTCCGGGACTAGCGGGGGCCTCTACGAGCAGTACTTC. As protein: CASSSGTSGGLYEQYF.

The chain recombines TRBV5-6 with TRBJ2-7; D is ambiguous. Germline CDR1 and CDR2: SGHDT and YYEEEE. CDR3 length: 14 residues. Trimming removed 1 base from V and 0 bases from J, with 8 bases in between. The CDR3 nucleotides are TGTGCCAGCAGCTTGAACAGAAACTCCTACGAGCAGTACTTC. Protein sequence: CASSLNRNSYEQYF.

The V gene is TRBV6-1, the J gene TRBJ1-5; tentative D call: TRBD1 (6 bases). This CDR3 has 14 residues. The V gene lost 7 bases and the J gene lost 5 bases, with 15 bases spanning the gap. Germline V gives CDR1 MNHNS, CDR2 SASEGT. This CDR3 reads CASTLTGIYQPQHF. For the CDR3, the DNA is TGTGCCAGCACCCTGACAGGTATTTATCAGCCCCAGCATTTT.

CDR3 sequence: CASSPNTGVIETQYF. CDR3 nucleotide sequence: TGTGCCAGCTCACCAAATACAGGGGTCATCGAGACCCAGTACTTC. The chain uses TRBV18 and TRBJ2-5, with 7 nucleotides matching TRBD1. The CDR3 totals 15 residues. The V gene's germline CDR1 is KGHSH and CDR2 LQKENI. After removal of 2 bases from V and 5 bases from J, the junction contained 8 bases not matched to a gene.

This chain links TRBV29-1 with TRBJ2-5; possibly TRBD2 for D (5 bases). The CDR3 runs to 13 residues. The V and J ends lost 2 bases and 4 bases respectively, with 11 bases between them. CDR1 is SQVTM, CDR2 ANQGSEA, per germline. The CDR3 protein is CSVEFGMGETQYF. For the CDR3, the DNA is TGCAGCGTTGAATTCGGGATGGGAGAGACCCAGTACTTC.